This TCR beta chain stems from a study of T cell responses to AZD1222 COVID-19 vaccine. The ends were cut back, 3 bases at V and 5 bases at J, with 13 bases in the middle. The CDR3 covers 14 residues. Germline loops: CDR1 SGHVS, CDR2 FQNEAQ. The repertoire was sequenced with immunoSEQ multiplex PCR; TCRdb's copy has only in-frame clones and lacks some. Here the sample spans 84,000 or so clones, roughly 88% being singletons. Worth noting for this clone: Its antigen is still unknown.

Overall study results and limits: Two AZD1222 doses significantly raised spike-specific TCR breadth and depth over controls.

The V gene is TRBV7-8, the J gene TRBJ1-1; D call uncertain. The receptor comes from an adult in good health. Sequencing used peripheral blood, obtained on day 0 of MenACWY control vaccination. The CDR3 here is CASSFAGRATEAFF. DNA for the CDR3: TGTGCCAGCAGCTTCGCTGGGAGGGCTACTGAAGCTTTCTTT.